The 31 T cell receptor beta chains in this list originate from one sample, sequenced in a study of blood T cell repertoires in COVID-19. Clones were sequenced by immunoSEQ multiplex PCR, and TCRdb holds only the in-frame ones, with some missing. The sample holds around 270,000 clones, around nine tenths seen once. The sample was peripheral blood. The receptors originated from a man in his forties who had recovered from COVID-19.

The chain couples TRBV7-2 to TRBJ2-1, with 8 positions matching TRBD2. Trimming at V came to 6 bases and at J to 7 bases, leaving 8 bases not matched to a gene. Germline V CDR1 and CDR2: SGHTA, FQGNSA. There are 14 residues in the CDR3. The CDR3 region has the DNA TGTGCCAGCAGGCCCGGGGGGGCGGGGAATGAGCAGTTCTTC. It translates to CASRPGGAGNEQFF.

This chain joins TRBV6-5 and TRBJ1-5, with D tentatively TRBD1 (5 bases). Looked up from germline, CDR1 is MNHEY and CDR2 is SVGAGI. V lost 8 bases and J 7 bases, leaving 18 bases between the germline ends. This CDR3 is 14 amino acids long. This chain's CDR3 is CASQRRGLVQPQHF. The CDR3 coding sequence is TGTGCCAGCCAACGGCGGGGCCTAGTCCAGCCCCAGCATTTT.

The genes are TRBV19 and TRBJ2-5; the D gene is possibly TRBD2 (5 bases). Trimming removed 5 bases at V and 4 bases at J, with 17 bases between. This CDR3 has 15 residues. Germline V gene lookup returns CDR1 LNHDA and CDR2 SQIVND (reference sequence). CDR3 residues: CASSSQVGVRETQYF. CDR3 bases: TGTGCCAGTAGTTCCCAAGTGGGAGTTAGAGAGACCCAGTACTTC. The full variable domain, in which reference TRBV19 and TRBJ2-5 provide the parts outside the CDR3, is DGGITQSPKYLFRKEGQNVTLSCEQNLNHDAMYWYRQDPGQGLRLIYYSQIVNDFQKGDIAEGYSVSREKKESFPLTVTSAQKNPTAFYLCASSSQVGVRETQYFGPGTRLLVL.

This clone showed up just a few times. The CDR3 DNA is TGTGCCAGCAGCCACCGGGACAGGGGGCTCTACGAGCAGTACTTC. Translated: CASSHRDRGLYEQYF. This rearrangement joins TRBV14 to TRBJ2-7; 12 bases align to TRBD1. V lost 3 bases and J lost 3; bases outside the gene matches: 3. This CDR3 has 15 residues. Germline CDR1 reads SGHDN; CDR2 reads FVKESK. The complete variable domain, with remaining parts taken from reference TRBV14 and TRBJ2-7, reads EAGVTQFPSHSVIEKGQTVTLRCDPISGHDNLYWYRRVMGKEIKFLLHFVKESKQDESGMPNNRFLAERTGGTYSTLKVQPAELEDSGVYFCASSHRDRGLYEQYFGPGTRLTVT.

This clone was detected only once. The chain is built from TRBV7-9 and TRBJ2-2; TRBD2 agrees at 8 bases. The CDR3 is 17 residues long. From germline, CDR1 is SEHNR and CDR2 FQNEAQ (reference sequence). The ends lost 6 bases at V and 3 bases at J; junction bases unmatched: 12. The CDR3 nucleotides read TGTGCCAGCAGATCTAAATCCCTAGCGGGTCACACCGGGGAGCTGTTTTTT. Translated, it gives CASRSKSLAGHTGELFF.

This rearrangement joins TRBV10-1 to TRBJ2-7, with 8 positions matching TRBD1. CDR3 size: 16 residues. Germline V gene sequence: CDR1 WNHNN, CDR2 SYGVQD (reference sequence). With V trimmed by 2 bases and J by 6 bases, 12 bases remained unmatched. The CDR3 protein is CASSETQGARLIEQYF. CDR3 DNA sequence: TGCGCCAGCAGTGAGACGCAGGGGGCAAGACTGATCGAGCAGTACTTC.

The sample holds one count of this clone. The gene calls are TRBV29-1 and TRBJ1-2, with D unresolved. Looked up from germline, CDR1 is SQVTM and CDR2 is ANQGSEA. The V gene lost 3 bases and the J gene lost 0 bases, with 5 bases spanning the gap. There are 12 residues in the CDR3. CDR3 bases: TGCAGCGTTGACCTTCCTAACTATGGCTACACCTTC. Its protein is CSVDLPNYGYTF.

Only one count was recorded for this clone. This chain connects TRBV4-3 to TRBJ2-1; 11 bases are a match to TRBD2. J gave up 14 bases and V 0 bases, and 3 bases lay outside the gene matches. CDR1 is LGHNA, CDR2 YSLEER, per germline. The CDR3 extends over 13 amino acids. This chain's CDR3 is CASSQELAGEEFF. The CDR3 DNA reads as TGCGCCAGCAGCCAAGAACTAGCGGGAGAGGAGTTCTTC.

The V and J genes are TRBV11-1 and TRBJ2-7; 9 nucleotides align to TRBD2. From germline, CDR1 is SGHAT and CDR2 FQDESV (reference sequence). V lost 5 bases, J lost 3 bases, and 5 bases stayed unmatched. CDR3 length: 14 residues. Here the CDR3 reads CASSRLAGHYEQYF. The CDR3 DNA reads TGTGCCAGCAGCAGGCTAGCGGGACACTACGAGCAGTACTTC.

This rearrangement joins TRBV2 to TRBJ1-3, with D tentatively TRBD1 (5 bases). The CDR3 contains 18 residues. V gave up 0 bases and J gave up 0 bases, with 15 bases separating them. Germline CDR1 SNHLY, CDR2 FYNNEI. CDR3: CASSEAPGEGISGNTIYF. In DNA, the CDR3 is TGTGCCAGCAGTGAAGCGCCGGGGGAGGGGATCTCTGGAAACACCATATATTTT.

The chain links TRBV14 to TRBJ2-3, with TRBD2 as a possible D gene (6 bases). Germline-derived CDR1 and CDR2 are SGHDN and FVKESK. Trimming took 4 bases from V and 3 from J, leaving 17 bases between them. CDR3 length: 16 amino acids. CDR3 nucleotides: TGTGCCAGCAGCCGAGACGCGGGACTGCTTACAGATACGCAGTATTTT. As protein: CASSRDAGLLTDTQYF.

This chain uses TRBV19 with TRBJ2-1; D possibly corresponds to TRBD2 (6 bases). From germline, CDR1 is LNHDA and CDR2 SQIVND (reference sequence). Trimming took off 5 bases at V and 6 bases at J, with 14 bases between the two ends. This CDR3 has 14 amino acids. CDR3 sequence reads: CASSVGLLTNEQFF. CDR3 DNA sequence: TGTGCCAGTAGTGTGGGACTTCTAACCAATGAGCAGTTCTTC.

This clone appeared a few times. CDR3 amino acids: CASSEYRQRNTGELFF. As DNA, the CDR3 is TGTGCCAGCAGTGAATACAGACAGAGAAACACCGGGGAGCTGTTTTTT. The rearrangement uses TRBV25-1 and TRBJ2-2; possible D gene TRBD1, 5 bases. In germline, CDR1 is MGHDK, CDR2 SYGVNS. The CDR3 runs to 16 residues. V gave up 0 bases and J gave up 2 bases, with 10 bases separating them.

The chain's CDR3 is CASSSGLAGGATQYF. CDR3 sequence (DNA): TGTGCCAGTAGTTCGGGACTAGCGGGCGGGGCTACGCAGTATTTT. The rearrangement links TRBV19 to TRBJ2-3; 12 positions match TRBD2. V lost 5 bases, J lost 8 bases, and 8 bases stayed unmatched. Per the germline V gene, CDR1 is LNHDA and CDR2 is SQIVND (reference sequence). The CDR3 is made up of 15 amino acids.

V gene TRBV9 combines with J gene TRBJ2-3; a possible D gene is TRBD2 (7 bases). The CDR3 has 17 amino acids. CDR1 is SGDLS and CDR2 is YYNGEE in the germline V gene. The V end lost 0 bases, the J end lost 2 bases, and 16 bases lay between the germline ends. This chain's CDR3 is CASSVDPGGLITDTQYF. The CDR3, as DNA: TGTGCCAGCAGCGTAGATCCCGGGGGGCTAATCACAGATACGCAGTATTTT.

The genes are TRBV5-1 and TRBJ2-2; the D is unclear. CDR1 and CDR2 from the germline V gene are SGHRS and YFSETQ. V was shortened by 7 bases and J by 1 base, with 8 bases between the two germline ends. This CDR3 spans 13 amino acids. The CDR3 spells CASQDKNTGELFF. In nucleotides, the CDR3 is TGCGCCAGCCAAGACAAGAACACCGGGGAGCTGTTTTTT.

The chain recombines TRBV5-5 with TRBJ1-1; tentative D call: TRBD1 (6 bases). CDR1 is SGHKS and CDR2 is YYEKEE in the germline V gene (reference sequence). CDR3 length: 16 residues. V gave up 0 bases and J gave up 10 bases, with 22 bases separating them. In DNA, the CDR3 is TGTGCCAGCAGCTTGGACAAGAACAGGAAGGGGGAGGGAGCTTTCTTT. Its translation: CASSLDKNRKGEGAFF.

The CDR3 region has the DNA TGTGCCACCAGCAACGATCAGGGGTCATTTGCCTACGAGCAGTACTTC. Its translation is CATSNDQGSFAYEQYF. The chain recombines TRBV15 with TRBJ2-7; TRBD1 is a possible D gene (6 bases). The CDR3 loop spans 16 amino acids. Germline V lookup: CDR1 LNHNV, CDR2 YYDKDF (reference sequence). V gave up 4 bases and J gave up 2 bases, with 18 bases separating them.

CDR3 region: CASSVGQASSYEQYF. The CDR3 bases are TGTGCCAGCAGCGTGGGACAGGCAAGCTCCTACGAGCAGTACTTC. The chain carries TRBV9 and TRBJ2-7; 8 bases are shared with TRBD1. The CDR3 consists of 15 residues. With V trimmed by 2 bases and J by 0 bases, 4 bases remained unmatched. Germline lookup yields CDR1 SGDLS and CDR2 YYNGEE.

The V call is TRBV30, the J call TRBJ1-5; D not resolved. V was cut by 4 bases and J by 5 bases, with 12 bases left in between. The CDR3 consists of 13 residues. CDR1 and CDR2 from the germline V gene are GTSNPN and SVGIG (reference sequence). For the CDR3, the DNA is TGTGCCTGGACGCCTGCGGGTGATCAGCCCCAGCATTTT. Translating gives CAWTPAGDQPQHF.

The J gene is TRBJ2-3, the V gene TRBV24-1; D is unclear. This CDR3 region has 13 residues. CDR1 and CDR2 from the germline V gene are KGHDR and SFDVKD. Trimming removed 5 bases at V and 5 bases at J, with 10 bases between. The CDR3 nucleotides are TGTGCCACCAGTGGACCATCAGGAGATACGCAGTATTTT. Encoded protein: CATSGPSGDTQYF.

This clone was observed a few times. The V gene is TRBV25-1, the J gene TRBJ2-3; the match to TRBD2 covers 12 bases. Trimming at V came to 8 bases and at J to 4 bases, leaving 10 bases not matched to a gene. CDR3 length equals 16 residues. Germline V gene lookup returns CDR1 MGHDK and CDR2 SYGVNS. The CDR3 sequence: CASGGGLAGRADTQYF. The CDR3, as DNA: TGTGCCAGCGGCGGAGGACTAGCGGGACGGGCAGATACGCAGTATTTT.

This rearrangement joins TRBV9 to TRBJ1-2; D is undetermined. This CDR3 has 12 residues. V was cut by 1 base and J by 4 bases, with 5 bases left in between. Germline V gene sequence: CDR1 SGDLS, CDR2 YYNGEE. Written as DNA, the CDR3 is TGTGCCAGCAGCGTAAGTAGCTATGGCTACACCTTC. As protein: CASSVSSYGYTF.

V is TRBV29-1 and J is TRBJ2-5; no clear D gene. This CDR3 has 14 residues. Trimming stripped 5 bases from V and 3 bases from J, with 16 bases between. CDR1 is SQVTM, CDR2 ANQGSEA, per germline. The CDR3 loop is CSVRELGIEETQYF. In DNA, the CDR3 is TGCAGCGTTCGAGAACTGGGCATTGAAGAGACCCAGTACTTC.

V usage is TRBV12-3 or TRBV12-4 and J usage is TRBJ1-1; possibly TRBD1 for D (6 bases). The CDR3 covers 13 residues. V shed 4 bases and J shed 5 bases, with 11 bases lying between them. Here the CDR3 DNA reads TGTGCCAGCAGTTGGGGGCGCGGTACTGAAGCTTTCTTT. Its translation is CASSWGRGTEAFF.

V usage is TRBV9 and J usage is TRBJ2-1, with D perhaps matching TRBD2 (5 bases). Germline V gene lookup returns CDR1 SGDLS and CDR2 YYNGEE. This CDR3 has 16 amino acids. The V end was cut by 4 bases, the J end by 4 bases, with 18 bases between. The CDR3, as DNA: TGTGCCAGCAGCATCCGCGGTAGTTGGGAGTACAATGAGCAGTTCTTC. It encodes CASSIRGSWEYNEQFF. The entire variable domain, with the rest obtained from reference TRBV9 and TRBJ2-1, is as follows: DSGVTQTPKHLITATGQRVTLRCSPRSGDLSVYWYQQSLDQGLQFLIQYYNGEERAKGNILERFSAQQFPDLHSELNLSSLELGDSALYFCASSIRGSWEYNEQFFGPGTRLTVL.

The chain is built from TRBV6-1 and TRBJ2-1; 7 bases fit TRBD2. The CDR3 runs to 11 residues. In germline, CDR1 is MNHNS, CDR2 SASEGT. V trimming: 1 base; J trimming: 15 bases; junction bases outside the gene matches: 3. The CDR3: CASSEGGLRFF. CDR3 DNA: TGTGCCAGCAGTGAAGGGGGACTAAGGTTCTTC.

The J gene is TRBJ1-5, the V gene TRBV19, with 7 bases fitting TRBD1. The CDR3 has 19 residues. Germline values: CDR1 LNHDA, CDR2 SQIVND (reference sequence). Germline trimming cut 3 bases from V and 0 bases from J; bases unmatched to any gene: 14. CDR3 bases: TGTGCCAGTAGTATCTACCGGTACAGGGGCGGAAATAGCAATCAGCCCCAGCATTTT. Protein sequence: CASSIYRYRGGNSNQPQHF. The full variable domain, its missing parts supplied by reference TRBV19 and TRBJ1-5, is DGGITQSPKYLFRKEGQNVTLSCEQNLNHDAMYWYRQDPGQGLRLIYYSQIVNDFQKGDIAEGYSVSREKKESFPLTVTSAQKNPTAFYLCASSIYRYRGGNSNQPQHFGDGTRLSIL.

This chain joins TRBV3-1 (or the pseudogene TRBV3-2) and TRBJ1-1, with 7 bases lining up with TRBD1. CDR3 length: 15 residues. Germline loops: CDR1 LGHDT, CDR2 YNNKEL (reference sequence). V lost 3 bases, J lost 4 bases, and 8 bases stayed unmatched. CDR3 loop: CASSQYRGSGTEAFF. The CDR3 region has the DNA TGTGCCAGCAGCCAGTACAGGGGCAGCGGCACTGAAGCTTTCTTT.

Here the CDR3 DNA reads TGTGCCAGCAGTGCTCGATCAGCGGGGGGAGTGGGGGATACGCAGTATTTT. Its protein is CASSARSAGGVGDTQYF. V gene TRBV27 combines with J gene TRBJ2-3; 9 bases match TRBD2. The V gene's germline CDR1 is MNHEY and CDR2 SMNVEV (reference sequence). The CDR3 consists of 17 residues. J lost 6 bases, V lost 5 bases, and 15 bases had no gene match.

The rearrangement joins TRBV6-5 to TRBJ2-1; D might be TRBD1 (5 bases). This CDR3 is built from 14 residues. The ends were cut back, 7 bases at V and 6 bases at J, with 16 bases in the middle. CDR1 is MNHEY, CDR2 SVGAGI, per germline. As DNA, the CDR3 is TGTGCCAGCACCCCTAGGGCAGGGCCCAATGAGCAGTTCTTC. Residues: CASTPRAGPNEQFF.